This TCR beta chain was identified in a study of vaccination effects on CD4 cells after COVID-19. Study in general: Two doses of BNT162b2 or mRNA-1273 vaccine were administered to participants. Each culture well received some 1.9 million PBMC. These cells were then cultured in IMDM with 9 to 10 IU/ml IL-2 and 9.5 to 10 ug/ml peptides.

This clone was observed a few times. Its antigen is undetermined. This table comes from immunoSEQ multiplex PCR, and its TCRdb copy is limited to in-frame clones, with some not included. Altogether tens of thousands of clones are present, about four fifths being singletons, with the ten largest covering around 3%. The culture ran for roughly ten days, and then CD4+ T cells were isolated. The germline gives CDR1 SGHRS, CDR2 YFSETQ. Trimming removed 2 bases at V and 3 bases at J, with 15 bases between. The CDR3 extends over 15 amino acids. This receptor was obtained from a human donor who received a COVID-19 vaccine. The sample in question was CD4+ T cells from PBMCs cultured without peptide, obtained before COVID-19 vaccination. V and J are TRBV5-1 and TRBJ2-7, with a tentative D call TRBD1 (6 bases). The CDR3 nucleotides read TGCGCCAGCAGCTTCACTAATGGACAGAACTACGAGCAGTACTTC. As protein: CASSFTNGQNYEQYF.